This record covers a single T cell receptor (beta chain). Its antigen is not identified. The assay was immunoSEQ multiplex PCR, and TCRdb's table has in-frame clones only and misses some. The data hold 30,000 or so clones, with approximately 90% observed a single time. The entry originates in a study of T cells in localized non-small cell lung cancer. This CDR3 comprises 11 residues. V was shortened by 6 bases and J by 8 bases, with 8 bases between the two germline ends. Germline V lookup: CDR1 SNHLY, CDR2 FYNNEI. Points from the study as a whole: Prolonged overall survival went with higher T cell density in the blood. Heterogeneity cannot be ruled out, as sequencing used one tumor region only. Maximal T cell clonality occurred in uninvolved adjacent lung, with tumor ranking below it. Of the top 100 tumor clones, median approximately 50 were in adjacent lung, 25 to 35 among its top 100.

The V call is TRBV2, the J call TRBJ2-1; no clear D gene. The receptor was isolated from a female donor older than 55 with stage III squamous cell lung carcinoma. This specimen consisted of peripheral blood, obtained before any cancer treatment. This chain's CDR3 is CASSPIDEQFF. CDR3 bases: TGTGCCAGCAGCCCAATCGATGAGCAGTTCTTC.